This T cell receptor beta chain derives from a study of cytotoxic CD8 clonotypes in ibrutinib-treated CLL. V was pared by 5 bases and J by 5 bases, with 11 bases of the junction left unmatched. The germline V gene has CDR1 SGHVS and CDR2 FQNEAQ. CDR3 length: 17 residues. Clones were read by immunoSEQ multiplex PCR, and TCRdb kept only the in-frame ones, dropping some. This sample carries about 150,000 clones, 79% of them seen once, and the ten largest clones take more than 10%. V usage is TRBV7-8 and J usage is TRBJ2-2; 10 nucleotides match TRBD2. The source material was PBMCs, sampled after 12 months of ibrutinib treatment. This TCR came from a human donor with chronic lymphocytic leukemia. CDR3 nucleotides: TGTGCCAGCAGCCCCCGGGGAGCGGGAGGGCCGACCGGGGAGCTGTTTTTT. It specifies CASSPRGAGGPTGELFF. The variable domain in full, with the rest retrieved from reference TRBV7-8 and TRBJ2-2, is GAGVSQSPRYKVAKRGQDVALRCDPISGHVSLFWYQQALGQGPEFLTYFQNEAQLDKSGLPSDRFFAERPEGSVSTLKIQRTQQEDSAVYLCASSPRGAGGPTGELFFGEGSRLTVL.